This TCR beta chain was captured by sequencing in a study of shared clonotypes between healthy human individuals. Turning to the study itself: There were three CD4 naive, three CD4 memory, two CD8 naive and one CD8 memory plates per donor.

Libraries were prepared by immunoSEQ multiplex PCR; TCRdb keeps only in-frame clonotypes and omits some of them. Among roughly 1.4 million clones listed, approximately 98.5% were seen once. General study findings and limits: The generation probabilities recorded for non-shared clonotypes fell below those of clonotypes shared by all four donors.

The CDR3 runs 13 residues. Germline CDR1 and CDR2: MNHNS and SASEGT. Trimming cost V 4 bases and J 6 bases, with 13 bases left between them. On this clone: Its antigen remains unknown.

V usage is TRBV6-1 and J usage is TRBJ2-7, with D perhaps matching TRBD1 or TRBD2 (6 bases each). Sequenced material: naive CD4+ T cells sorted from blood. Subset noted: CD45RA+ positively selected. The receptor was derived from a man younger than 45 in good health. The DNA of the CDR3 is TGTGCCAGCAGTGCACAGGGAGGATCCGAGCAGTACTTC. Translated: CASSAQGGSEQYF.